This T cell receptor beta chain is from a study of esophageal squamous cell carcinoma under preoperative chemotherapy. The wider study: Both tumor-infiltrating lymphocytes and peripheral blood T cells were profiled. Points from the study as a whole: Abundant clones tended to shrink rather than expand after paclitaxel-nedaplatin. Chemotherapy was followed by significantly higher TCR diversity in peripheral T cells only, not tumor-infiltrating lymphocytes.

As for time point: before preoperative PTX-NDP chemotherapy. About this clonotype itself: What it recognizes is unknown.

Germline CDR1 reads SGHTA; CDR2 reads FQGTGA. V was cut by 5 bases and J by 1 base, with 7 bases left in between. The CDR3 totals 13 residues. TCRdb re-analysed the PCR reads in MiXCR, keeping a single row per CDR3 protein. The sample consists of fewer than 16,000 distinct CDR3 sequences, 60% of them appearing once. This TCR was recovered from a human donor with esophageal squamous cell carcinoma. The donor label of this sample is uncertain. V usage is TRBV7-3 and J usage is TRBJ2-3; D not resolved. Sample collection was performed from a patient given preoperative chemotherapy. The CDR3: CASSPTRTDTQYF. In DNA form, the CDR3 reads TGTGCCAGCAGCCCGACTCGCACAGATACGCAGTATTTT. The whole variable domain, filled in from reference TRBV7-3 and TRBJ2-3, reads GAGVSQTPSNKVTEKGKYVELRCDPISGHTALYWYRQSLGQGPEFLIYFQGTGAADDSGLPNDRFFAVRPEGSVSTLKIQRTERGDSAVYLCASSPTRTDTQYFGPGTRLTVL.